Listed below are T cell receptor beta chains from one sample, sequenced in a study of cytomegalovirus exposure and HLA in healthy donors. The assay was immunoSEQ multiplex PCR, and TCRdb's table has in-frame clones only and misses some. In the table there are tens of thousands of clones, 72% of which are singletons. Sequencing input: PBMCs. All receptors derive from a woman between 45 and 65 years old in good health and CMV-seropositive. Both conserved end residues are part of each CDR3. D genes are given only for firm matches. Size is omitted from some rows. Given values are once, few, many or a class for expanded clones.

clone_size	d_call	j_call	v_call	cdr3_aa	cdr3_nt
-	-	TRBJ1-1	TRBV30	CAWSVSALNTEAFF	TGTGCCTGGAGTGTGAGTGCTTTGAACACTGAAGCTTTCTTT
-	TRBD1	TRBJ1-1	TRBV10-2	CASNKDRVDTEAFF	TGCGCCAGCAACAAGGACAGGGTAGACACTGAAGCTTTCTTT
-	TRBD2	TRBJ2-5	TRBV7-9	CASSLGTSGTQYF	TGTGCCAGCAGCCTCGGGACTAGCGGGACCCAGTACTTC
-	TRBD1	TRBJ1-5	TRBV4-2	CASSQGDRAGQPQHF	TGTGCCAGCAGCCAAGGGGACAGGGCAGGTCAGCCCCAGCATTTT
-	TRBD2	TRBJ2-1	TRBV9	CASSVGLAGGAYNEQFF	TGTGCCAGCAGCGTGGGACTAGCGGGGGGCGCCTACAATGAGCAGTTCTTC
-	TRBD2	TRBJ2-1	TRBV6-1	CASSDRSGTSQYNEQFF	TGTGCCAGCAGTGACCGCTCCGGGACTAGCCAGTACAATGAGCAGTTCTTC
-	-	TRBJ2-7	TRBV4-3	CASSQTGASYEQYF	TGCGCCAGCAGCCAAACTGGAGCTTCCTACGAGCAGTACTTC
-	TRBD2	TRBJ2-3	TRBV27	CASRTSGLAGGDTQYF	TGTGCCAGCAGAACCTCGGGACTAGCGGGAGGAGATACGCAGTATTTT
-	-	TRBJ1-6	TRBV9	CASSPTLSGSPLHF	TGTGCCAGCAGCCCAACACTGTCGGGGTCACCCCTCCACTTT
-	-	TRBJ2-5	TRBV7-2	CASSLGGAYQTQYF	TGTGCCAGCAGCTTGGGGGGGGCCTACCAGACCCAGTACTTC
-	-	TRBJ2-7	TRBV2	CASSDKYPREQYF	TGTGCCAGCAGTGACAAGTACCCGAGGGAGCAGTACTTC
-	TRBD1	TRBJ1-2	TRBV6-6	CASSYPGQGSNYGYTF	TGTGCCAGCAGTTACCCTGGACAGGGCTCTAACTATGGCTACACCTTC
-	TRBD2	TRBJ2-1	TRBV4-3	CASSQDRAGGTFF	TGCGCCAGCAGCCAAGATCGTGCGGGGGGAACATTCTTC
once	-	TRBJ2-2	TRBV7-2	CASSLDGNVAGELFF	TGTGCCAGCAGCTTAGACGGTAACGTGGCCGGGGAGCTGTTTTTT
-	TRBD1	TRBJ2-7	TRBV5-4	CASSPGTGAYEQYF	TGTGCCAGCAGCCCCGGGACAGGGGCCTACGAGCAGTACTTC
-	TRBD2	TRBJ2-2	TRBV15	CATSRDLAGGRSGELFF	TGTGCCACCAGCAGAGATCTAGCGGGGGGGCGTAGCGGGGAGCTGTTTTTT
-	-	TRBJ1-4	TRBV7-9	CASSLFGSANEKLFF	TGTGCCAGCAGCTTATTTGGCAGCGCTAATGAAAAACTGTTTTTT